The present TCR beta chain was sequenced within a study of T cells in Graves' hyperthyroidism and ophthalmopathy. The germline V gene encodes CDR1 SGHRS and CDR2 YFSETQ. Trimming shortened V by 0 bases and J by 8 bases, and 12 bases separated the two germline ends. The CDR3 has 15 amino acids. Of note for this clonotype: What it recognizes is unknown.

It was RNA transcripts that yielded the amplified TCR beta CDR3 regions. In the first-round RT-PCR of the TCR CDR3, the HTBI primer set was used. In TCRdb, the multiplex PCR reads were re-called with MiXCR into one record per CDR3 protein. The table includes approximately 510,000 distinct CDR3 sequences, about 45% detected once. Findings and caveats of the study: Blood held most thyroid clonotypes expanded above 0.001 frequency.

The sample consisted of peripheral blood or thyroid tissue (not recorded which). This sequence originates from an adult woman with Graves' disease, either hyperthyroidism or ophthalmopathy (not recorded which). The chain joins TRBV5-1 to TRBJ1-6; the D is unclear. The CDR3 here is CASSLDGHGDSPLHF. The CDR3 DNA reads as TGCGCCAGCAGCTTGGATGGGCACGGGGATTCACCCCTCCACTTT.